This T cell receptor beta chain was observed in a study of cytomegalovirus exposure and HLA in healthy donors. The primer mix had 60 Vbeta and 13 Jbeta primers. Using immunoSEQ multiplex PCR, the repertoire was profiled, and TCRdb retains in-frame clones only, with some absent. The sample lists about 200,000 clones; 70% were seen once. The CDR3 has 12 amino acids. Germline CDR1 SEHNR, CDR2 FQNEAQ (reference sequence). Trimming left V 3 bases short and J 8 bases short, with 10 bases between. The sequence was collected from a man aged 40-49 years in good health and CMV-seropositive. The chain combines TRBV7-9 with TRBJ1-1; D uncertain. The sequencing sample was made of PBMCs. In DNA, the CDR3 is TGTGCCAGCAGCTTTTTCCCCCGGGAAGCTTTCTTT. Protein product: CASSFFPREAFF.